Below, 20 T cell receptor beta chains from the same sample are listed, as sequenced in a study of blood T cells in healthy people across ages. Then a second PCR, running roughly 7 to 11 cycles, was carried out with a sample-barcoded 5' primer and a J-beta primer mix. MiXCR, run by TCRdb on the 5' RACE reads, gives a single entry per CDR3 protein. The sample has about 1.4 million distinct CDR3 sequences; approximately 59% are singletons. Sequenced material: blood. The receptors come from a man aged 18 to 29 in good health.

This chain connects TRBV7-9 to TRBJ1-6, with D unresolved. This CDR3 is built from 11 residues. The V and J ends lost 1 base and 10 bases respectively, with 2 bases between them. The germline V gene has CDR1 SEHNR and CDR2 FQNEAQ (reference sequence). The CDR3 here is CASSLESPLHF. The CDR3 DNA sequence: TGTGCCAGCAGCTTAGAATCACCCCTCCACTTT.

There are a few counts of this clonotype. The chain employs TRBV9 and TRBJ2-7, with 8 bases that match TRBD1. The germline gives CDR1 SGDLS, CDR2 YYNGEE. The J segment lost 1 base and the V segment lost 0 bases, leaving 6 bases of the junction unmatched. The CDR3 extends over 16 amino acids. The DNA for the CDR3 is TGTGCCAGCAGCGTAGGCGGACGGACAGGGTCCTACGAGCAGTACTTC. Its protein is CASSVGGRTGSYEQYF.

This chain connects TRBV3-1 to TRBJ2-5; the D gene is possibly TRBD2 (5 bases). The length of the CDR3 is 11 residues. V was trimmed by 2 bases and J by 10 bases, leaving 8 bases between them. Germline assignment: CDR1 LGHDT and CDR2 YNNKEL (reference sequence). This CDR3 is CASSQTDFQYF. The DNA of the CDR3 is TGTGCCAGCAGCCAAACGGACTTCCAGTACTTC.

In regard to this clonotype: At one boundary the junction diverges from the germline segment, which might be a read error. This chain connects TRBV7-9 to TRBJ2-5; perhaps TRBD1 as D (6 bases). The CDR3 loop spans 15 amino acids. The germline V gene encodes CDR1 SEHNR and CDR2 FQNEAQ (reference sequence). DNA for the CDR3: TGTGTCAGCAGCTCGGACAGAGAGTACCGAGAGACCCAGTACTTC. Its protein is CVSSSDREYRETQYF.

The CDR3 protein is CASSQEPHKLVYGELFF. In DNA form, the CDR3 reads TGCGCCAGCAGCCAAGAGCCTCACAAACTAGTTTATGGGGAGCTGTTTTTT. The V gene is TRBV4-1, the J gene TRBJ2-2; weak D call: TRBD2 (5 bases). CDR3 size: 17 residues. Germline assignment: CDR1 MGHRA and CDR2 YSYEKL. V lost 0 bases to trimming and J lost 8 bases, with 19 bases between them.

The rearrangement joins TRBV27 to TRBJ2-7, with D possibly being TRBD2 (5 bases). This CDR3 has 15 residues. Per the germline V gene, CDR1 is MNHEY and CDR2 is SMNVEV (reference sequence). V was trimmed by 3 bases and J by 3 bases, leaving 15 bases between them. CDR3 DNA sequence: TGTGCCAGCAGTTTCGGCGGAGGCCAATTCTACGAGCAGTACTTC. It specifies CASSFGGGQFYEQYF.

The chain is built from TRBV5-1 and TRBJ2-7; TRBD2 matches 7 bases. The CDR3 extends over 14 amino acids. Germline assignment: CDR1 SGHRS and CDR2 YFSETQ. The junction had 7 bases not matched to a gene; V was cut back by 5 bases and J by 2 bases. Here the CDR3 DNA reads TGCGCCAGCAGAAAGGCTAGCGGAGCCTACGAGCAGTACTTC. It translates to CASRKASGAYEQYF.

The chain uses TRBV20-1 and TRBJ1-1; 12 bases match TRBD1. V gave up 5 bases and J gave up 5 bases; unmatched junction bases: 6. The CDR3 has 14 residues. Germline lookup yields CDR1 DFQATT and CDR2 SNEGSKA (reference sequence). This CDR3 is CSARDRGRITEAFF. The CDR3 DNA reads TGCAGTGCTCGGGACAGGGGGCGAATAACTGAAGCTTTCTTT.

The genes are TRBV6-6 and TRBJ1-1; possibly TRBD1 for D (6 bases). V shed 6 bases and J shed 2 bases, with 13 bases lying between them. CDR3 length: 14 amino acids. The germline V gene has CDR1 MNHNY and CDR2 SVGAGI (reference sequence). The CDR3: CASSWGHKNTEAFF. DNA of the CDR3: TGTGCCAGCAGCTGGGGGCACAAAAACACTGAAGCTTTCTTT.

In DNA, the CDR3 is TGTGCCAGCAGCCAGGAGGGACAGGGCTCTGGGGCCAACGTCCTGACTTTC. The encoded protein is CASSQEGQGSGANVLTF. J is TRBJ2-6 and V is TRBV4-2; 9 bases map to TRBD1. The germline V gene encodes CDR1 LGHNA and CDR2 YNFKEQ. Trimming at V came to 3 bases and at J to 0 bases, leaving 3 bases not matched to a gene. This CDR3 is built from 17 residues.

This clonotype was counted ten times or more. The V gene is TRBV15, the J gene TRBJ2-7, with TRBD2 matching 10 bases. Germline-derived CDR1 and CDR2 are LNHNV and YYDKDF (reference sequence). Germline trimming cut 2 bases from V and 5 bases from J; bases unmatched to any gene: 6. The CDR3 is made up of 15 amino acids. CDR3: CATSRSSSGSDEQYF. The CDR3 DNA reads TGTGCCACCAGCAGATCTTCTAGCGGGAGTGACGAGCAGTACTTC.

The chain uses TRBV6-5 and TRBJ1-1; a possible D gene is TRBD1 (6 bases). The CDR3 consists of 15 residues. The germline CDR1 and CDR2 sequences are MNHEY and SVGAGI. V lost 0 bases to trimming and J lost 1 base, with 9 bases between them. The CDR3: CASSYSLGQNTEAFF. CDR3 DNA sequence: TGTGCCAGCAGTTACTCTCTGGGACAGAACACTGAAGCTTTCTTT.

The chain employs TRBV7-9 and TRBJ2-1; 8 bases agree with TRBD2. With 6 bases clipped from V and 7 bases from J, the junction kept 14 bases outside the gene matches. CDR1 is SEHNR, CDR2 FQNEAQ, per germline (reference sequence). The CDR3 sequence is 16 residues long. The CDR3 coding sequence is TGTGCCAGCAGGTCGACCGGGACTAGGATGGGGAATGAGCAGTTCTTC. Its protein is CASRSTGTRMGNEQFF. Together with reference TRBV7-9 and TRBJ2-1, the CDR3 gives the full variable domain: DTGVSQNPRHKITKRGQNVTFRCDPISEHNRLYWYRQTLGQGPEFLTYFQNEAQLEKSRLLSDRFSAERPKGSFSTLEIQRTEQGDSAMYLCASRSTGTRMGNEQFFGPGTRLTVL.

The chain has TRBV27 and TRBJ2-4; 8 bases fit TRBD1. CDR3 length: 15 amino acids. V shed 4 bases, J shed 1 base, and the junction held 3 bases outside the gene matches. The germline CDR1 and CDR2 sequences are MNHEY and SMNVEV (reference sequence). The CDR3 region is CASSSQGAAKNIQYF. CDR3 bases: TGTGCCAGCAGTTCTCAGGGGGCGGCCAAAAACATTCAGTACTTC.

Written as DNA, the CDR3 is TGTGCCAGCAGTTCGGACAGCCTCCTCTTCTATGGCTACACCTTC. Protein: CASSSDSLLFYGYTF. The gene calls are TRBV12-3 or TRBV12-4 and TRBJ1-2, with D possibly being TRBD1 (6 bases). The CDR3 has 15 amino acids. The germline V and J ends were trimmed by 4 bases and 4 bases, with 16 bases remaining between them.

In this sample, this clonotype turned up once. The CDR3 DNA reads as TGTGCCAGCAGCTTAGCGCTAGCGGACAGCTCCTACAATGAGCAGTTCTTC. Protein product: CASSLALADSSYNEQFF. J is TRBJ2-1 and V is TRBV7-6; D perhaps matches TRBD2 (7 bases). This CDR3 region has 17 residues. Germline-derived CDR1 and CDR2 are SGHVS and FNYEAQ. V lost 0 bases, J lost 0 bases, and 12 bases lay in between.

The V call is TRBV15, the J call TRBJ1-4, with D maybe TRBD1 (6 bases). The CDR3 length is 15 residues. Germline V gene sequence: CDR1 LNHNV, CDR2 YYDKDF (reference sequence). V dropped 2 bases and J dropped 8 bases, with 15 bases sitting between them. CDR3 DNA: TGTGCCACCAGCAGATATAGGGGGGGATACGAAAAACTGTTTTTT. Residues: CATSRYRGGYEKLFF.

This clonotype was detected a few times. The chain employs TRBV6-6 and TRBJ2-4; D might be TRBD1 or TRBD2, each matching 5 bases. The J call may be wrong; the DNA end is better matched by TRBJ2-7. There are 12 residues in the CDR3. CDR1 is MNHNY, CDR2 SVGAGI, per germline (reference sequence). CDR3 DNA sequence: TGTGCCAGCCGGGACCGTCCGGACGAGCAGTACTTC. It is translated as CASRDRPDEQYF.

The V call is TRBV12-3 or TRBV12-4, the J call TRBJ2-1; 8 bases align to TRBD2. The CDR3 is 14 residues long. V lost 9 bases, J lost 9 bases, and 13 bases stayed unmatched. The CDR3 protein is CASLAGQGWSEQFF. The CDR3 coding sequence is TGTGCCAGTTTAGCGGGGCAGGGTTGGAGTGAGCAGTTCTTC.

This clonotype was counted between two and nine times. The V gene is TRBV10-3, the J gene TRBJ1-2; D perhaps matches TRBD1 (5 bases). Germline loops: CDR1 ENHRY, CDR2 SYGVKD. The ends were cut back, 2 bases at V and 4 bases at J, with 5 bases in the middle. This CDR3 is 12 amino acids long. CDR3 bases: TGTGCCATCAGTGAGGACAGCTATGGCTACACCTTC. It translates to CAISEDSYGYTF.